This TCR beta chain was captured by sequencing in a study of identical twins. MiXCR was run by TCRdb on the 5' RACE reads, yielding one entry per CDR3 protein. In the table there are about 810,000 distinct CDR3 sequences, roughly 12% of which are singletons. The CDR3 loop spans 16 amino acids. Trimming took 1 base from V and 4 from J; bases not matched to a gene: 9. This clonotype was seen only a few times. The same data also went into a second study, on yellow fever vaccine responses in identical twins.

Sequencing was done on a sample of PBMCs. This sequence joins TRBV12-3 or TRBV12-4 and TRBJ1-2; 7 bases align to TRBD1. This clonotype was sampled from a woman aged 18-29 years in good health. CDR3 bases: TGTGCCAGCAGTTTAGTGGTGACAGGGAAGGGCTATGGCTACACCTTC. Its protein product is CASSLVVTGKGYGYTF.